This T cell receptor (beta chain) comes out of a study of blood T cell repertoires in COVID-19. Study summary: Some COVID-19 samples were acute and others convalescent; all came from the United States, Italy and Spain.

Using immunoSEQ multiplex PCR, the repertoire was profiled, and TCRdb retains in-frame clones only, with some absent. Altogether roughly 65,000 clones are present, 80% to 90% being singletons, with the ten largest covering 15% to 18%. V was pared by 4 bases and J by 8 bases, with 8 bases of the junction left unmatched. CDR1 is SGHTA, CDR2 FQGNSA, per germline. This CDR3 has 15 amino acids. The chain employs TRBV7-2 and TRBJ1-6; TRBD1 agrees at 7 bases. Sequencing was done on a sample of peripheral blood. This TCR was recovered from an elderly man with acute or convalescent COVID-19. The CDR3 loop reads CASSSQGKEDSPLHF. CDR3 nucleotide sequence: TGTGCCAGCAGCTCACAGGGGAAGGAGGATTCACCCCTCCACTTT.